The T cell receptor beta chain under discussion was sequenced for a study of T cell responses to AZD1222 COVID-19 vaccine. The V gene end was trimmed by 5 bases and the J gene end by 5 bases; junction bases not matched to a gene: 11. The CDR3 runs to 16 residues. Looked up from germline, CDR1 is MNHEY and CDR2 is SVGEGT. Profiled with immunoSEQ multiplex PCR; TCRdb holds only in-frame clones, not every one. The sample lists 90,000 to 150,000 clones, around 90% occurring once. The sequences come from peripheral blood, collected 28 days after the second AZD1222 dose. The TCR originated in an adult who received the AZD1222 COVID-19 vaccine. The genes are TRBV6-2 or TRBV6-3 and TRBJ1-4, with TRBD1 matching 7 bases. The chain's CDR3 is CASSRPSGTENEKLFF. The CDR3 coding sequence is TGTGCCAGCAGTCGTCCTTCCGGGACAGAAAATGAAAAACTGTTTTTT.